These 26 T cell receptor beta chains share one sample of origin, sequenced in a study of Ad26.COV2.S vaccination and SARS-CoV-2 variants. Sequencing was performed with immunoSEQ multiplex PCR; in TCRdb, only in-frame clones are kept and a portion is missing. This table has 440,000 or so clones, about 90% appearing once. Treatment: about 20 received Ad26.COV2.S at low or high dose, single or two shots; several received placebo; per-sample allocation not given. The study sampled participants on day 63 after the first vaccine or placebo injection. The sample was peripheral blood, taken in a trial of Ad26.COV2.S vaccine versus placebo. The origin of the receptors is a person between 18 and 59 years old who received the Ad26.COV2.S COVID-19 vaccine or a placebo.

The chain joins TRBV7-2 to TRBJ1-6, with a weak D call TRBD1 (6 bases). This CDR3 has 18 amino acids. Germline values: CDR1 SGHTA, CDR2 FQGNSA. Between the trimmed V and J ends, which lost 6 bases and 4 bases, there was a span of 22 bases. The CDR3 region has the DNA TGTGCCAGCAGTACCCCTCCAGGGGCCCAACCGTATAATTCACCCCTCCACTTT. It yields the protein CASSTPPGAQPYNSPLHF.

The genes are TRBV12-3 or TRBV12-4 and TRBJ1-1; D may be TRBD1 (6 bases). V lost 1 base to trimming and J lost 5 bases, with 8 bases between them. CDR3 length equals 13 residues. Here the CDR3 reads CASSLVRGTEAFF. The CDR3 DNA follows: TGTGCCAGCAGTTTAGTTAGGGGGACTGAAGCTTTCTTT.

V gene TRBV3-1 (or the pseudogene TRBV3-2) combines with J gene TRBJ2-7; D is ambiguous. CDR1 is LGHDT and CDR2 is YNNKEL in the germline V gene (reference sequence). The CDR3 is 11 amino acids. V lost 4 bases, J lost 5 bases, and 6 bases lay in between. DNA of the CDR3: TGTGCCAGCAGCCGAGTCCACGAGCAGTACTTC. It encodes CASSRVHEQYF.

The CDR3 spells CATRDSAEKLFF. CDR3 DNA: TGTGCCACTCGGGACTCAGCTGAAAAACTGTTTTTT. The chain employs TRBV10-3 and TRBJ1-4; tentative D call: TRBD1 (5 bases). This CDR3 is 12 amino acids long. Trimming removed 10 bases at V and 7 bases at J, with 13 bases between. CDR1 is ENHRY and CDR2 is SYGVKD in the germline V gene.

Written as DNA, the CDR3 is TGTGCCAGCTCACCACTTGGAGGGCTAGCGGGAGGGTACAATGAGCAGTTCTTC. Its translation is CASSPLGGLAGGYNEQFF. This chain uses TRBV18 with TRBJ2-1; 12 bases align to TRBD2. The CDR3 is 18 amino acids. With V trimmed by 1 base and J by 4 bases, 8 bases remained unmatched. From germline, CDR1 is KGHSH and CDR2 LQKENI. The full variable domain, in which reference TRBV18 and TRBJ2-1 provide the parts outside the CDR3, is NAGVMQNPRHLVRRRGQEARLRCSPMKGHSHVYWYRQLPEEGLKFMVYLQKENIIDESGMPKERFSAEFPKEGPSILRIQQVVRGDSAAYFCASSPLGGLAGGYNEQFFGPGTRLTVL.

V and J are TRBV5-4 and TRBJ2-2; possibly TRBD1 for D (6 bases). The germline V gene has CDR1 SGHNT and CDR2 YYREEE (reference sequence). This CDR3 comprises 16 residues. V shed 3 bases and J shed 0 bases, with 12 bases lying between them. The CDR3 DNA sequence: TGTGCCAGCAGCTACAGGGTGAGGTCGAACACCGGGGAGCTGTTTTTT. Its translation is CASSYRVRSNTGELFF.

This chain connects TRBV11-2 to TRBJ2-3; TRBD2 is a possible D gene (6 bases). There are 14 residues in the CDR3. CDR1 is SGHAT, CDR2 FQNNGV, per germline. V lost 3 bases and J 6 bases, leaving 13 bases between the germline ends. The CDR3 DNA reads TGTGCCAGCAGCTTGCGGGGTGGAGGGGATACGCAGTATTTT. Protein: CASSLRGGGDTQYF. The full variable domain, in which reference TRBV11-2 and TRBJ2-3 provide the parts outside the CDR3, is EAGVAQSPRYKIIEKRQSVAFWCNPISGHATLYWYQQILGQGPKLLIQFQNNGVVDDSQLPKDRFSAERLKGVDSTLKIQPAKLEDSAVYLCASSLRGGGDTQYFGPGTRLTVL.

The chain carries TRBV6-4 and TRBJ2-3; a possible D gene is TRBD2 (5 bases). This CDR3 region has 15 residues. Germline V gene lookup returns CDR1 MRHNA and CDR2 SNTAGT. V shed 2 bases and J shed 0 bases, with 9 bases lying between them. The CDR3: CASSDTGSSTDTQYF. Written as DNA, the CDR3 is TGTGCCAGCAGTGACACGGGATCTAGCACAGATACGCAGTATTTT.

This sequence joins TRBV19 and TRBJ2-6, with D possibly matching TRBD2 (5 bases). Trimming took off 5 bases at V and 5 bases at J, with 13 bases between the two ends. This CDR3 is built from 15 residues. The V gene's germline CDR1 is LNHDA and CDR2 SQIVND (reference sequence). In DNA form, the CDR3 reads TGTGCCAGTAGTGTGGGAGAGGGCTGGGCCAACGTCCTGACTTTC. This gives the protein CASSVGEGWANVLTF.

This chain connects TRBV28 to TRBJ1-2; TRBD1 matches at 9 bases. This CDR3 comprises 15 residues. V shed 5 bases, J shed 8 bases, and the junction held 12 bases outside the gene matches. Germline values: CDR1 MDHEN, CDR2 SYDVKM. CDR3 protein: CASSLTGTGFGGYTF. DNA of the CDR3: TGTGCCAGCAGTCTTACCGGGACAGGGTTTGGCGGCTACACCTTC.

This clone was counted a single time. V gene TRBV28 combines with J gene TRBJ1-5, with TRBD1 as a possible D gene (5 bases). Germline V CDR1 and CDR2: MDHEN, SYDVKM. Trimming cost V 4 bases and J 7 bases, with 20 bases left between them. This CDR3 has 16 amino acids. The CDR3 spells CASSWGQEEIIQPQHF. CDR3 DNA: TGTGCCAGCAGTTGGGGCCAGGAAGAAATCATCCAGCCCCAGCATTTT.

The rearrangement uses TRBV5-4 and TRBJ2-4; 15 nucleotides align to TRBD2. Per the germline V gene, CDR1 is SGHNT and CDR2 is YYREEE (reference sequence). This CDR3 is 17 amino acids long. Germline trimming cut 4 bases from V and 3 bases from J; bases unmatched to any gene: 5. The CDR3 nucleotides are TGTGCCAGCAGCATCGGGACTAGCGGGAGGTACAAAAACATTCAGTACTTC. Its translation is CASSIGTSGRYKNIQYF.

This sequence joins TRBV5-8 and TRBJ1-5, with D unresolved. V was trimmed by 0 bases and J by 2 bases, leaving 6 bases between them. Germline V lookup: CDR1 SGHTS, CDR2 YDEGEE. This CDR3 comprises 14 residues. Here the CDR3 DNA reads TGTGCCAGCAGCTTGGAAGAGGGCAATCAGCCCCAGCATTTT. It specifies CASSLEEGNQPQHF.

CDR3 protein: CASTRGGSSYNEQFF. Written as DNA, the CDR3 is TGTGCCAGTACCAGGGGCGGGAGCTCCTACAATGAGCAGTTCTTC. This chain joins TRBV19 and TRBJ2-1; a possible D gene is TRBD2 (7 bases). The ends were cut back, 7 bases at V and 0 bases at J, with 13 bases in the middle. CDR1 is LNHDA and CDR2 is SQIVND in the germline V gene (reference sequence). The CDR3 is made up of 15 amino acids.

V usage is TRBV4-1 and J usage is TRBJ1-6, with D tentatively TRBD1 (6 bases). Trimming pared 3 bases from V and 4 bases from J, leaving 19 bases between. The CDR3 has 18 residues. Per the germline V gene, CDR1 is MGHRA and CDR2 is YSYEKL. The DNA for the CDR3 is TGCGCCAGCAGCCACCCGCGACAGGCCGATTTGTATAATTCACCCCTCCACTTT. It yields the protein CASSHPRQADLYNSPLHF.

In this sample, this clone turned up once. This chain joins TRBV7-3 and TRBJ1-6; 9 bases line up with TRBD1. CDR1 is SGHTA and CDR2 is FQGTGA in the germline V gene. This CDR3 spans 15 amino acids. Trimming removed 5 bases from V and 7 bases from J; junction bases left unmatched: 6. CDR3 region: CASSLSGTGNSPLHF. The CDR3 DNA sequence: TGTGCCAGCAGCCTCAGCGGGACAGGGAATTCACCCCTCCACTTT. The full variable domain, its missing parts supplied by reference TRBV7-3 and TRBJ1-6, is GAGVSQTPSNKVTEKGKYVELRCDPISGHTALYWYRQSLGQGPEFLIYFQGTGAADDSGLPNDRFFAVRPEGSVSTLKIQRTERGDSAVYLCASSLSGTGNSPLHFGNGTRLTVT.

The V and J genes are TRBV27 and TRBJ2-7, with TRBD1 matching 9 bases. The CDR3 runs 17 residues. Germline CDR1 reads MNHEY; CDR2 reads SMNVEV (reference sequence). V trimming: 6 bases; J trimming: 3 bases; junction bases outside the gene matches: 15. For the CDR3, the DNA is TGTGCCAGCAGCTTAACCCCACCGGACAGGGGTCTCTACGAGCAGTACTTC. It yields the protein CASSLTPPDRGLYEQYF.

J is TRBJ2-7 and V is TRBV27; D is possibly TRBD1 or TRBD2 (6 bases each). This CDR3 region has 15 residues. CDR1 is MNHEY, CDR2 SMNVEV, per germline (reference sequence). Trimming took off 6 bases at V and 4 bases at J, with 19 bases between the two ends. The DNA for the CDR3 is TGTGCCAGCAGGCGGGGCGGGGCGCAGGGGTACGAGCAGTACTTC. Translated: CASRRGGAQGYEQYF.

The chain joins TRBV6-2 or TRBV6-3 to TRBJ1-2, with TRBD1 matching 7 bases. CDR1 is MNHEY and CDR2 is SVGEGT in the germline V gene. The CDR3 contains 15 residues. The V segment lost 2 bases and the J segment 0 bases; nucleotides outside the gene matches: 3. The CDR3 region has the DNA TGTGCCAGCAGTTACCCCGGGACAGCTAACTATGGCTACACCTTC. It yields the protein CASSYPGTANYGYTF.

The CDR3, as DNA: TGTGCCAGCAGTAATCCGGGACTAGCGGGATCACAAGAGACCCAGTACTTC. Its translation is CASSNPGLAGSQETQYF. The V gene is TRBV6-2 or TRBV6-3, the J gene TRBJ2-5; TRBD2 agrees at 13 bases. The V gene's germline CDR1 is MNHEY and CDR2 SVGEGT. The V and J ends lost 5 bases and 2 bases, in that order; junction bases with no gene match: 8. This CDR3 contains 17 residues.

The chain employs TRBV4-2 and TRBJ1-2; 7 bases agree with TRBD1. The CDR3 has 15 residues. The germline CDR1 and CDR2 sequences are LGHNA and YNFKEQ. The ends lost 2 bases at V and 4 bases at J; junction bases unmatched: 7. CDR3 sequence (DNA): TGTGCCAGCAGCCAATCCGACCGACAGGGCTATGGCTACACCTTC. Encoded protein: CASSQSDRQGYGYTF.

The V gene is TRBV3-1 (or the pseudogene TRBV3-2), the J gene TRBJ2-3; D is ambiguous. This CDR3 contains 14 residues. Germline V gene data show CDR1 as LGHDT and CDR2 as YNNKEL (reference sequence). V was clipped by 1 base and J by 4 bases, with 9 bases between them. The CDR3 loop reads CASSQVLLADTQYF. DNA for the CDR3: TGTGCCAGCAGCCAAGTTCTGTTAGCAGATACGCAGTATTTT.

J is TRBJ2-5 and V is TRBV6-2 or TRBV6-3; D ambiguous. Germline V gene data show CDR1 as MNHEY and CDR2 as SVGEGT. The CDR3 runs to 15 residues. Trimming left V 1 base short and J 2 bases short, with 11 bases between. CDR3 in DNA: TGTGCCAGCAGTTACTTACCGAACGCGCAAGAGACCCAGTACTTC. Its protein product is CASSYLPNAQETQYF.

The chain uses TRBV3-1 (or the pseudogene TRBV3-2) and TRBJ2-1; the D gene is possibly TRBD2 (6 bases). Germline values: CDR1 LGHDT, CDR2 YNNKEL (reference sequence). Trimming removed 3 bases from V and 5 bases from J, with 14 bases in between. This CDR3 comprises 15 residues. The CDR3 spells CASSHFTSPDNEQFF. Here the CDR3 DNA reads TGTGCCAGCAGCCATTTCACTAGCCCCGACAATGAGCAGTTCTTC.

The rearrangement joins TRBV6-2 or TRBV6-3 to TRBJ2-7, with TRBD1 matching 9 bases. The CDR3 sequence is 16 residues long. V lost 2 bases to trimming and J lost 5 bases; unmatched junction nucleotides: 10. Germline values: CDR1 MNHEY, CDR2 SVGEGT. The CDR3: CASSYPGTGFRNEQYF. In DNA, the CDR3 is TGTGCCAGCAGTTACCCCGGGACAGGGTTTCGTAACGAGCAGTACTTC.

This rearrangement joins TRBV28 to TRBJ2-7; TRBD2 agrees at 10 bases. The CDR3 has 15 residues. CDR1 MDHEN and CDR2 SYDVKM come from the germline V gene. V was clipped by 5 bases and J by 5 bases; unmatched bases: 9. The CDR3 coding sequence is TGTGCCAGCAGTCCACCGGGACTAGCGAGGCACGAGCAGTACTTC. Translation gives CASSPPGLARHEQYF.